This is a list of T cell receptor beta chains from one sample in a study of T cells in Graves' hyperthyroidism and ophthalmopathy. TCRdb passed the multiplex PCR reads through MiXCR, listing each CDR3 protein once. The sample carries over 500,000 distinct CDR3 sequences, 14% recorded once. Sequencing used blood. The receptors originated from a woman in her 40s with Graves' hyperthyroidism. Both conserved end residues are part of each CDR3. Fields, in order: V gene, D gene, J gene, clone size, CDR3 DNA, CDR3 protein. The D gene is left open where the match is weak. Expanded clones are given a class, and other clones once, few, many or no size at all.

v_gene: TRBV4-1
d_gene: -
j_gene: TRBJ2-3
abundance: -
CDR3nt: TGCGCCAGCAGCCAAGATTTAACTAGCAGCACAGATACGCAGTATTTT
CDR3aa: CASSQDLTSSTDTQYF

v_gene: TRBV12-3/TRBV12-4
d_gene: -
j_gene: TRBJ2-5
abundance: -
CDR3nt: TGTGCCAGCAGAATGGGGGGCCCAGAGACCCAGTACTTC
CDR3aa: CASRMGGPETQYF

v_gene: TRBV6-1
d_gene: TRBD2
j_gene: TRBJ2-1
abundance: -
CDR3nt: TGTGCCAGCAGTGAGGGACTAGTTCCCAACAATGAGCAGTTCTTC
CDR3aa: CASSEGLVPNNEQFF

v_gene: TRBV12-3/TRBV12-4
d_gene: TRBD2
j_gene: TRBJ2-1
abundance: many
CDR3nt: TGTGCCAGCAGTCTAGCGGGGGTTGGGAGTCATGAGCAGTTCTTC
CDR3aa: CASSLAGVGSHEQFF

v_gene: TRBV20-1
d_gene: TRBD2
j_gene: TRBJ2-3
abundance: -
CDR3nt: TGCAGTGCTAGATCAGTAGCGGGAGACGTGGATACGCAGTATTTT
CDR3aa: CSARSVAGDVDTQYF

v_gene: TRBV6-2/TRBV6-3
d_gene: TRBD2
j_gene: TRBJ2-1
abundance: many
CDR3nt: TGTGCCAGCAGTTACTACCTTGATTTAGCGGGAGATAGTGAGCAGTTCTTC
CDR3aa: CASSYYLDLAGDSEQFF

v_gene: TRBV5-6
d_gene: -
j_gene: TRBJ2-3
abundance: many
CDR3nt: TGTGCCAGCAGCTTCGGTACGAGCACAGATACGCAGTATTTT
CDR3aa: CASSFGTSTDTQYF

v_gene: TRBV28
d_gene: TRBD1
j_gene: TRBJ2-2
abundance: many
CDR3nt: TGTGCCAGCAGTACTATTGGGACAGGGAACACCGGGGAGCTGTTTTTT
CDR3aa: CASSTIGTGNTGELFF

v_gene: TRBV28
d_gene: TRBD1
j_gene: TRBJ1-2
abundance: many
CDR3nt: TGTGCCAGCAGTCTTAACAGGGGCGGTGGCTACACCTTC
CDR3aa: CASSLNRGGGYTF

v_gene: TRBV27
d_gene: TRBD2
j_gene: TRBJ2-7
abundance: many
CDR3nt: TGTGCCAGCAGTTTCCGGGCTAGCGGGAGCGAGCAGTACTTC
CDR3aa: CASSFRASGSEQYF

v_gene: TRBV28
d_gene: TRBD1
j_gene: TRBJ1-2
abundance: -
CDR3nt: TGTGCCAGCAGTTTGGGCAGGGGGGTCTCTGGCTACACCTTC
CDR3aa: CASSLGRGVSGYTF

v_gene: TRBV7-9
d_gene: -
j_gene: TRBJ2-7
abundance: many
CDR3nt: TGTGCCAGCAGCCCCCCTGGGGAACACGAGCAGTACTTC
CDR3aa: CASSPPGEHEQYF

v_gene: TRBV20-1
d_gene: -
j_gene: TRBJ1-2
abundance: -
CDR3nt: TGCAGTGCTAGAAGTAACGAGAGGGGGGAGGGTGGCTACACCTTC
CDR3aa: CSARSNERGEGGYTF

v_gene: TRBV7-6
d_gene: -
j_gene: TRBJ2-7
abundance: many
CDR3nt: TGTGCCAGCAGCTTAAGCCAGGCCGGTCCCTACGAGCAGTACTTC
CDR3aa: CASSLSQAGPYEQYF

v_gene: TRBV20-1
d_gene: -
j_gene: TRBJ2-1
abundance: many
CDR3nt: TGCAGTGCTATACCTTGGGGCCGCAGCTCCTACAATGAGCAGTTCTTC
CDR3aa: CSAIPWGRSSYNEQFF

v_gene: TRBV9
d_gene: TRBD2
j_gene: TRBJ2-3
abundance: -
CDR3nt: TGTGCCAGCAGCACCCGGACTAGCGGGATTGGAGATACGCAGTATTTT
CDR3aa: CASSTRTSGIGDTQYF

v_gene: TRBV6-2/TRBV6-3
d_gene: TRBD1
j_gene: TRBJ1-1
abundance: many
CDR3nt: TGTGCCAGCAGTCCGGGACAGGGGGCTTGGACTGAAGCTTTCTTT
CDR3aa: CASSPGQGAWTEAFF

v_gene: TRBV19
d_gene: -
j_gene: TRBJ2-1
abundance: -
CDR3nt: TGTGCCAGTAGATTACAGGGAGCATCCTACAATGAGCAGTTCTTC
CDR3aa: CASRLQGASYNEQFF

v_gene: TRBV19
d_gene: -
j_gene: TRBJ1-1
abundance: -
CDR3nt: TGTGCCAGTAGTCCTCTAAGCGGGGTGGCTTTCTTT
CDR3aa: CASSPLSGVAFF

v_gene: TRBV7-9
d_gene: -
j_gene: TRBJ1-6
abundance: -
CDR3nt: TGTGCCAGCAGCTCTGCCGGGGGGGTAAAAAATTCACCCCTCCACTTT
CDR3aa: CASSSAGGVKNSPLHF

v_gene: TRBV18
d_gene: -
j_gene: TRBJ2-3
abundance: many
CDR3nt: TGTGCCAGCTCAACACAGAGCACAGATACGCAGTATTTT
CDR3aa: CASSTQSTDTQYF

v_gene: TRBV27
d_gene: -
j_gene: TRBJ2-1
abundance: few
CDR3nt: TGTGCCAGCAGTTCCTACAATGAGCAGCTCTTC
CDR3aa: CASSSYNEQLF

v_gene: TRBV3-1
d_gene: TRBD1
j_gene: TRBJ1-5
abundance: many
CDR3nt: TGTGCCAGCAGCCAAACCGGGACAGGGGCGAAAGTGAGCAATCAGCCCCAGCATTTT
CDR3aa: CASSQTGTGAKVSNQPQHF

v_gene: TRBV2
d_gene: -
j_gene: TRBJ2-5
abundance: many
CDR3nt: TGTGCCAGCAGTGAATGGACGGACAAGGATACCCAGTACTTC
CDR3aa: CASSEWTDKDTQYF

v_gene: TRBV20-1
d_gene: TRBD2
j_gene: TRBJ2-3
abundance: few
CDR3nt: TGCAGTGCCCCCGGGACTAGCGGGAGTGGGTCAGATACGCAGTATTTT
CDR3aa: CSAPGTSGSGSDTQYF

v_gene: TRBV3-1
d_gene: -
j_gene: TRBJ2-5
abundance: -
CDR3nt: TGTGCCAGCAGCCCCCTCTCCTCTAGCGCCATGCCCCCGTACTTC
CDR3aa: CASSPLSSSAMPPYF

v_gene: TRBV20-1
d_gene: TRBD2
j_gene: TRBJ2-1
abundance: many
CDR3nt: TGCAGTGCTAGAAGCGGGAGGGCCTACAATGAGCAGTTCTTC
CDR3aa: CSARSGRAYNEQFF

v_gene: TRBV19
d_gene: -
j_gene: TRBJ1-2
abundance: few
CDR3nt: TGTGCCAGTAGTTTGACACTAGCGTGGTATGGCTACACCTTC
CDR3aa: CASSLTLAWYGYTF

v_gene: TRBV19
d_gene: TRBD2
j_gene: TRBJ2-7
abundance: few
CDR3nt: TGTGCCAGTAGTATATCCGCCAGCGGGACCTACTCCTACGAGCAGTACTTC
CDR3aa: CASSISASGTYSYEQYF

v_gene: TRBV20-1
d_gene: -
j_gene: TRBJ2-7
abundance: many
CDR3nt: TGCAGTGCTAGAGCAGGGTATCTCGGCGAGCAGTACTTC
CDR3aa: CSARAGYLGEQYF

v_gene: TRBV20-1
d_gene: TRBD2
j_gene: TRBJ2-1
abundance: many
CDR3nt: TGCAGTGCTAGCCGACTAGCGGGAGAGGTTGAGCAGTTCTTC
CDR3aa: CSASRLAGEVEQFF

v_gene: TRBV4-1
d_gene: -
j_gene: TRBJ2-1
abundance: -
CDR3nt: TGCGCCAGCAGCGGACCGATCGAGGAGCAGTTCTTC
CDR3aa: CASSGPIEEQFF

v_gene: TRBV11-2
d_gene: TRBD2
j_gene: TRBJ2-5
abundance: many
CDR3nt: TGTGCCAGCAGCTTCCCCCCGGGGGGGGTGCTACAAGAGACCCAGTACTTC
CDR3aa: CASSFPPGGVLQETQYF

v_gene: TRBV7-2
d_gene: TRBD1
j_gene: TRBJ2-7
abundance: many
CDR3nt: TGTGCCAGCAGCTTGTTGGACAGGGGTGTCTACGAGCAGTACTTC
CDR3aa: CASSLLDRGVYEQYF

v_gene: TRBV2
d_gene: -
j_gene: TRBJ2-5
abundance: many
CDR3nt: TGTGCCAGCAGTGAAACAGGTTCCCCTTTAGAGACCCAGTACTTC
CDR3aa: CASSETGSPLETQYF

v_gene: TRBV7-8
d_gene: TRBD1
j_gene: TRBJ1-3
abundance: many
CDR3nt: TGTGCCAGCAGCCCCTCGACAGGGCGGCGAAACACCATATATTTT
CDR3aa: CASSPSTGRRNTIYF

v_gene: TRBV20-1
d_gene: TRBD2
j_gene: TRBJ2-3
abundance: many
CDR3nt: TGCAGTGCTCCCGCTAGCGGGAGGGCCGGTCGGACAGATACGCAGTATTTT
CDR3aa: CSAPASGRAGRTDTQYF

v_gene: TRBV12-3/TRBV12-4
d_gene: -
j_gene: TRBJ1-1
abundance: many
CDR3nt: TGTGCCAGCAGTTTTGGGGGACCGGCTGAAGCTTTCTTT
CDR3aa: CASSFGGPAEAFF

v_gene: TRBV12-3/TRBV12-4
d_gene: -
j_gene: TRBJ1-1
abundance: many
CDR3nt: TGTGCCAGCAGTTTAAAATTGAACACTGAAGCTTTCTTT
CDR3aa: CASSLKLNTEAFF

v_gene: TRBV12-3/TRBV12-4
d_gene: TRBD1
j_gene: TRBJ2-7
abundance: many
CDR3nt: TGTGCCAGCGGGACAGGGATTGTCTACGAGCAGTACTTC
CDR3aa: CASGTGIVYEQYF

v_gene: TRBV9
d_gene: -
j_gene: TRBJ2-2
abundance: few
CDR3nt: TGTGCCAGCAGCGTATCGGGACAAAACACCGGGGAGCTGTTTTTT
CDR3aa: CASSVSGQNTGELFF

v_gene: TRBV11-2
d_gene: -
j_gene: TRBJ2-2
abundance: many
CDR3nt: TGTGCCAGCAGTTTCGACAGATCGAACACCGGGGAGCTGTTTTTT
CDR3aa: CASSFDRSNTGELFF

v_gene: TRBV14
d_gene: -
j_gene: TRBJ1-5
abundance: -
CDR3nt: TGTGCCAGCAGGCGACCCCCCCCCCAGCCCCAGCATTTT
CDR3aa: CASRRPPPQPQHF

v_gene: TRBV29-1
d_gene: -
j_gene: TRBJ1-1
abundance: -
CDR3nt: TGCAGCGCTGAGGCAAAGACAGCGAACACTGAAGCTTTCTTT
CDR3aa: CSAEAKTANTEAFF

v_gene: TRBV19
d_gene: -
j_gene: TRBJ2-1
abundance: many
CDR3nt: TGTGCCAGTAGTAGCCCCGACAGGCTCCACAATGAGCAGTTCTTC
CDR3aa: CASSSPDRLHNEQFF

v_gene: TRBV12-3/TRBV12-4
d_gene: -
j_gene: TRBJ2-1
abundance: many
CDR3nt: TGTGCCAGCAGTCTCCGCCCCCCCCTTCGAGGGCGGGATGAGCAGTTCTTC
CDR3aa: CASSLRPPLRGRDEQFF

v_gene: TRBV7-8
d_gene: TRBD1
j_gene: TRBJ1-4
abundance: few
CDR3nt: TGTGCCAGCAGCCATCCGGGACAGGGGGCTAACGAAAAACTGTTTTTT
CDR3aa: CASSHPGQGANEKLFF

v_gene: TRBV3-1
d_gene: TRBD1
j_gene: TRBJ1-3
abundance: many
CDR3nt: TGTGCCAGCAGTCCTACAGGGGGCATTGGAAACACCATATATTTT
CDR3aa: CASSPTGGIGNTIYF

v_gene: TRBV20-1
d_gene: -
j_gene: TRBJ2-5
abundance: -
CDR3nt: TGCAGTGCTAGAGATTCTGAACAGGCCCAAGAGACCCAGTACTTC
CDR3aa: CSARDSEQAQETQYF

v_gene: TRBV2
d_gene: -
j_gene: TRBJ1-1
abundance: many
CDR3nt: TGTGCCAGCAGTGAAGCCGACTCGACAGAGAAACTTGAAGCTTTCTTT
CDR3aa: CASSEADSTEKLEAFF

v_gene: TRBV30
d_gene: TRBD1
j_gene: TRBJ2-5
abundance: -
CDR3nt: TGTGCCTGGAGTGACGCCGACAGGGGGGGGACCCAGTACTTC
CDR3aa: CAWSDADRGGTQYF

v_gene: TRBV5-1
d_gene: TRBD1
j_gene: TRBJ1-6
abundance: few
CDR3nt: TGCGCCAGCAAATCCGGGACAGGAACTTCACCCCTCCACTTT
CDR3aa: CASKSGTGTSPLHF

v_gene: TRBV4-1
d_gene: TRBD2
j_gene: TRBJ2-1
abundance: -
CDR3nt: TGCGCCAGCAGCCCGACGCCGGCGGGAGGGCCCGTCAATGAGCAGTTCTTC
CDR3aa: CASSPTPAGGPVNEQFF